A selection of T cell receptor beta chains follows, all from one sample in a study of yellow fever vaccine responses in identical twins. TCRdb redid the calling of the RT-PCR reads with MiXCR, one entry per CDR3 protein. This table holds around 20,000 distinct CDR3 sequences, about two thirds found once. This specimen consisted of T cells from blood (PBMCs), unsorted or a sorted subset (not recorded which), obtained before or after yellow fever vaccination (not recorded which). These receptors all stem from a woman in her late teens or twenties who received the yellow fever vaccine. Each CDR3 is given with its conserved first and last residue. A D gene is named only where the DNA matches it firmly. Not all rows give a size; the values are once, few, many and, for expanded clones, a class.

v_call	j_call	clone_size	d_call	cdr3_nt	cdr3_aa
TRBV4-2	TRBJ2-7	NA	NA	TGTGCCAGCAGCCCCCAGACAGGACCTGATTCGTCCTACGAGCAGTACTTC	CASSPQTGPDSSYEQYF
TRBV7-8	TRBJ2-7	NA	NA	TGTGCCAGCAGCCCCGCCTACGAGCAGTACTTC	CASSPAYEQYF
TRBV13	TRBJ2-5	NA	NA	TGTGCCAGCAGCTTAGACCCCATTCAGGGAGAGACCCAGTACTTC	CASSLDPIQGETQYF
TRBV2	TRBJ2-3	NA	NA	TGTGCCAGCAGTGAAGAAGGGATTCGCACAGATACGCAGTATTTT	CASSEEGIRTDTQYF
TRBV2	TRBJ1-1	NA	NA	TGTGCCAGCCAGGTCAGACAGTCGAACACTGAAGCTTTCTTT	CASQVRQSNTEAFF
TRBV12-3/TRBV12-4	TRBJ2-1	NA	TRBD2	TGTGCCAGCGGGGGGGACAATGAGCAGTTCTTC	CASGGDNEQFF
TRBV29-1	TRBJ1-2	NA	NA	TGCAGCGTTGACGGGCAGATCAACTATGGCTACACCTTC	CSVDGQINYGYTF
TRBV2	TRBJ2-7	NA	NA	TGTGCCAGCAGTGAAGAGTGGCAGGCTTCGCTCGAGCAGTACTTC	CASSEEWQASLEQYF
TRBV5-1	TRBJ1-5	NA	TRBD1	TGCGCCAGCAGCTTGACTGGACAGGAAAATCAGCCCCAGCATTTT	CASSLTGQENQPQHF
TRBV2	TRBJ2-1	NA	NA	TGTGCCAGCAGTACTTACCTCGACAATGAGCAGTTCTTC	CASSTYLDNEQFF
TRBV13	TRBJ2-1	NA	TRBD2	TGTGCCAGCAGCTTAGTTGGTCTAGCGGGGGGTCCTTACAATGAGCAGTTCTTC	CASSLVGLAGGPYNEQFF
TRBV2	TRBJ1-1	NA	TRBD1	TGTGCCAGCAGTGAATGGAATATGGGACAGGGCCCTGAAGCTTTCTTT	CASSEWNMGQGPEAFF
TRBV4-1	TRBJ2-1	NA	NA	TGCGCCAGCAGCCAAGATGCAGCTGAGGCTTACAATGAGCAGTTCTTC	CASSQDAAEAYNEQFF
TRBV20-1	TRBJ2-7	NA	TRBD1	TGCAGTGCTAGTTGGGACAGGGAGGTCGAGCAGTACTTC	CSASWDREVEQYF
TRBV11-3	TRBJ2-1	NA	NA	TGTGCCAGCAGCTTATTTGATTGGCATACTGGAGGCTACAATGAGCAGTTCTTC	CASSLFDWHTGGYNEQFF
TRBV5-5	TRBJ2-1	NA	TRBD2	TGTGCCAGCAGCCTGAGGCTAGCGGACAATGAGCAGTTCTTC	CASSLRLADNEQFF
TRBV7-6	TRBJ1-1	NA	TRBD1	TGTGCCAGCTCCTACAGGGGCCGGGACACTGAAGCTTTCTTT	CASSYRGRDTEAFF
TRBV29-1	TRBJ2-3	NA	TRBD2	TGCAGCGTCAAAGGGGTACTAGCGGGGGGTCAGGGGACGCAGTATTTT	CSVKGVLAGGQGTQYF
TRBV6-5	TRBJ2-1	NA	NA	TGTGCCAGCAGTTATAGGGGGTTCTACAATGAGCAGTTCTTC	CASSYRGFYNEQFF
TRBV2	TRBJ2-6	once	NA	TGTGCCAGCAGTGATTCTGGGGCCAACGTCCTGACTTTC	CASSDSGANVLTF
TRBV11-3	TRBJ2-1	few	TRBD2	TGTGCCAGCATCCCGGGAGGATTAGACAATGAGCAGTTCTTC	CASIPGGLDNEQFF
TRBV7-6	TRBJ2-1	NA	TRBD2	TGTGCCAGCAGCTTATACAGCGGGAGTGGCAATGAGCAGTTCTTC	CASSLYSGSGNEQFF
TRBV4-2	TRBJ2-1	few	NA	TGTGCCAGCAGCCAAGACAGGAACGCCTACAATGAGCAGTTCTTC	CASSQDRNAYNEQFF
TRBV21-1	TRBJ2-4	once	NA	TGTGCCAGCAGCTATAGACCCGGGTGGGACATTCAGTACTTC	CASSYRPGWDIQYF